Below, 21 T cell receptor beta chains from the same sample are listed, as sequenced in a study of cytomegalovirus exposure and HLA in healthy donors. Primers included in the PCR were 60 Vbeta and 13 Jbeta primers. The table came from immunoSEQ multiplex PCR; TCRdb's copy has only in-frame clones and leaves some out. The top ten hold roughly 7.1% of the sample, which has about 160,000 clones, approximately 70% seen once. Sequencing input: PBMCs. The receptor set was obtained from a man in his forties in good health and CMV-seropositive.

V usage is TRBV7-2 and J usage is TRBJ1-4, with 7 bases identical to TRBD1. This CDR3 is 15 amino acids long. Germline CDR1 and CDR2: SGHTA and FQGNSA. V lost 5 bases, J lost 2 bases, and 5 bases stayed unmatched. This CDR3 reads CASSTRQGTNEKLFF. The CDR3 region has the DNA TGTGCCAGCAGCACCAGACAGGGCACTAATGAAAAACTGTTTTTT.

The J gene is TRBJ1-6, the V gene TRBV9, with 8 bases fitting TRBD1. After removal of 1 base from V and 9 bases from J, the junction contained 6 bases not matched to a gene. The germline V gene encodes CDR1 SGDLS and CDR2 YYNGEE. This CDR3 spans 15 amino acids. This CDR3 reads CASSVSRQGSSPLHF. The CDR3 DNA is TGTGCCAGCAGCGTATCGAGACAGGGGTCTTCACCCCTCCACTTT.

The table lists this clone with a count of one. The rearrangement uses TRBV29-1 and TRBJ1-5; D unclear. Germline V gene sequence: CDR1 SQVTM, CDR2 ANQGSEA. Trimming removed 4 bases at V and 3 bases at J, with 7 bases between. The CDR3 is 12 residues long. CDR3 nucleotide sequence: TGCAGCGTTGGACACCACAATCAGCCCCAGCATTTT. Translating it yields CSVGHHNQPQHF.

This clone was found a few times. The CDR3 here is CASSSWTALNTEAFF. CDR3 nucleotide sequence: TGTGCCAGCAGCTCTTGGACAGCTTTGAACACTGAAGCTTTCTTT. This chain uses TRBV5-4 with TRBJ1-1; TRBD1 might be the D (6 bases). V lost 3 bases, J lost 0 bases, and 12 bases lay in between. The germline CDR1 and CDR2 sequences are SGHNT and YYREEE (reference sequence). CDR3 length equals 15 residues.

The rearrangement joins TRBV6-5 to TRBJ1-1; D may be TRBD1 (6 bases). Germline-derived CDR1 and CDR2 are MNHEY and SVGAGI. CDR3 length equals 13 residues. Trimming removed 6 bases at V and 4 bases at J, with 12 bases between. CDR3 protein: CASRGSRGTEAFF. The CDR3 region has the DNA TGTGCCAGCAGGGGCTCCAGGGGCACTGAAGCTTTCTTT.

This chain joins TRBV6-6 and TRBJ2-7; 8 bases line up with TRBD1. V was pared by 6 bases and J by 2 bases, with 9 bases of the junction left unmatched. The CDR3 totals 15 residues. Germline assignment: CDR1 MNHNY and CDR2 SVGAGI (reference sequence). The CDR3 nucleotides are TGTGCCAGCAGGGAAGGGACAGGCGCGGCCTACGAGCAGTACTTC. It codes for CASREGTGAAYEQYF.

The V and J genes are TRBV2 and TRBJ2-7; the match to TRBD2 covers 9 bases. V lost 4 bases to trimming and J lost 0 bases; unmatched junction nucleotides: 7. The CDR3 runs to 16 residues. Germline V gene lookup returns CDR1 SNHLY and CDR2 FYNNEI. CDR3 DNA sequence: TGTGCCAGCAGTGGGAGCGGGGGGAGGAGCTCCTACGAGCAGTACTTC. Translated, it gives CASSGSGGRSSYEQYF.

The V gene is TRBV6-1, the J gene TRBJ1-5; 7 positions agree with TRBD1. This CDR3 comprises 11 residues. V gave up 7 bases and J gave up 6 bases; unmatched junction bases: 0. Germline CDR1 MNHNS, CDR2 SASEGT. The CDR3 sequence is CASKGAQPQHF. CDR3 sequence (DNA): TGTGCCAGCAAGGGGGCTCAGCCCCAGCATTTT.

This clone was counted between two and nine times. This sequence joins TRBV27 and TRBJ1-5; the D is unclear. The CDR3 extends over 15 amino acids. The V end was cut by 6 bases, the J end by 3 bases, with 15 bases between. Germline loops: CDR1 MNHEY, CDR2 SMNVEV (reference sequence). The DNA for the CDR3 is TGTGCCAGCAGCCCTCCGCCAGGATCCAATCAGCCCCAGCATTTT. It encodes CASSPPPGSNQPQHF.

The table lists this clone with a few counts. This chain connects TRBV7-9 to TRBJ1-2; 9 bases agree with TRBD1. The germline gives CDR1 SEHNR, CDR2 FQNEAQ (reference sequence). After removal of 5 bases from V and 7 bases from J, the junction contained 8 bases not matched to a gene. The CDR3 is 14 amino acids. CDR3 protein: CASSPTGGRIGYTF. The CDR3 DNA sequence: TGTGCCAGCAGCCCGACAGGGGGAAGGATTGGCTACACCTTC.

The chain uses TRBV10-2 and TRBJ2-3, with D maybe TRBD2 (7 bases). V was pared by 10 bases and J by 6 bases, with 17 bases between. The germline CDR1 and CDR2 sequences are WSHSY and SAAADI. This CDR3 comprises 13 residues. The CDR3 DNA follows: TGCGCCACCCGCGTGGGGGGGGCCGATACGCAGTATTTT. Translating gives CATRVGGADTQYF.

The rearrangement links TRBV29-1 to TRBJ1-1; the match to TRBD1 covers 9 bases. The germline CDR1 and CDR2 sequences are SQVTM and ANQGSEA. The CDR3 totals 14 residues. The J segment lost 0 bases and the V segment lost 7 bases, leaving 6 bases of the junction unmatched. CDR3 sequence reads: CSAQDRGLNTEAFF. CDR3 bases: TGCAGCGCCCAGGACAGGGGCTTGAACACTGAAGCTTTCTTT.

The genes are TRBV4-3 and TRBJ2-6; maybe TRBD1 (6 bases). This CDR3 is built from 17 residues. Trimming stripped 2 bases from V and 0 bases from J, with 11 bases between. Germline V gene lookup returns CDR1 LGHNA and CDR2 YSLEER. CDR3 amino acids: CASSQHRAHSGANVLTF. The CDR3 region has the DNA TGCGCCAGCAGCCAACACAGGGCCCACTCTGGGGCCAACGTCCTGACTTTC.

The table lists this clone with a few counts. The chain joins TRBV18 to TRBJ2-7; TRBD1 is a possible D gene (5 bases). The CDR3 sequence is 15 residues long. The germline V gene encodes CDR1 KGHSH and CDR2 LQKENI. V was clipped by 1 base and J by 2 bases, with 12 bases between them. DNA for the CDR3: TGTGCCAGCTCACCACAGTCCCAGGGTCCCTACGAGCAGTACTTC. Translation gives CASSPQSQGPYEQYF.

The chain has TRBV5-6 and TRBJ2-7; maybe TRBD2 (5 bases). This CDR3 contains 14 residues. The germline CDR1 and CDR2 sequences are SGHDT and YYEEEE. The V end was cut by 2 bases, the J end by 6 bases, with 15 bases between. For the CDR3, the DNA is TGTGCCAGCAGCTTTTCAAGTCCGGGGTTCGAGCAGTACTTC. It yields the protein CASSFSSPGFEQYF.

The genes are TRBV14 and TRBJ2-7; D unresolved. Trimming pared 2 bases from V and 0 bases from J, leaving 14 bases between. CDR3 length: 16 residues. CDR1 is SGHDN, CDR2 FVKESK, per germline. CDR3 in DNA: TGTGCCAGCAGCCAATCCCCCATCCTCAGCTCCTACGAGCAGTACTTC. Protein: CASSQSPILSSYEQYF.

The J gene is TRBJ1-1, the V gene TRBV9; 9 bases line up with TRBD1. Germline V gene sequence: CDR1 SGDLS, CDR2 YYNGEE. The CDR3 runs 14 residues. The ends lost 5 bases at V and 8 bases at J; junction bases unmatched: 10. CDR3 bases: TGTGCCAGCAGACCAAGACCCGGGACAGGGGAAGCTTTCTTT. It encodes CASRPRPGTGEAFF.

The genes are TRBV2 and TRBJ2-4, with 7 bases identical to TRBD1. The CDR3 is made up of 17 amino acids. After removal of 1 base from V and 0 bases from J, the junction contained 6 bases not matched to a gene. Germline V lookup: CDR1 SNHLY, CDR2 FYNNEI. Here the CDR3 reads CASSEETGRLAKNIQYF. CDR3 bases: TGTGCCAGCAGTGAAGAGACAGGGCGTTTAGCCAAAAACATTCAGTACTTC.

The sample holds one count of this clone. The chain has TRBV7-2 and TRBJ1-6; unclear D gene. This CDR3 comprises 18 residues. Between the trimmed V and J ends, which lost 0 bases and 10 bases, there was a span of 22 bases. Germline CDR1 and CDR2: SGHTA and FQGNSA. The CDR3 coding sequence is TGTGCCAGCAGCTTAGCCGGTCCGGGAGCCGGCCCGGAGTCACCCCTCCACTTT. This translates into CASSLAGPGAGPESPLHF.

This clone was counted between two and nine times. This chain links TRBV28 with TRBJ2-7; a weak D match, TRBD1 (5 bases). The ends were cut back, 5 bases at V and 4 bases at J, with 15 bases in the middle. CDR1 MDHEN and CDR2 SYDVKM come from the germline V gene. The CDR3 is made up of 14 amino acids. The CDR3 bases are TGTGCCAGCAGTCTCGCCATTAGGGGATACGAGCAGTACTTC. It yields the protein CASSLAIRGYEQYF.

The chain employs TRBV10-3 and TRBJ2-1, with D tentatively TRBD2 (6 bases). V dropped 0 bases and J dropped 13 bases, with 10 bases sitting between them. This CDR3 has 12 amino acids. Germline loops: CDR1 ENHRY, CDR2 SYGVKD. CDR3 coding DNA: TGTGCCATCAGTGAGTCGATCGGGACTCAGTTCTTC. Protein product: CAISESIGTQFF.